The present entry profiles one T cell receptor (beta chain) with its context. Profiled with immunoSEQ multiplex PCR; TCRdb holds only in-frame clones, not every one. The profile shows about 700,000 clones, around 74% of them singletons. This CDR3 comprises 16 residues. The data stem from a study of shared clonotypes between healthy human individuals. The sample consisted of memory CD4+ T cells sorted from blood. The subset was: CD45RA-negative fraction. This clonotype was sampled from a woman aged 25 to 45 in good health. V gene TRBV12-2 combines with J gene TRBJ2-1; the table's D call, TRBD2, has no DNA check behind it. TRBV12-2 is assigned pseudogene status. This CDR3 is CASRLCLTSPDNEQFF. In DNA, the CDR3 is TGTGCAAGTCGCTTATGCCTCACTAGCCCGGACAATGAGCAGTTCTTC.